In this sample, the clone carrying this TCR beta chain turned up once. The antigen remains unidentified. In the same sample, other DNA sequences code for this CDR3. CDR1 and CDR2 (germline): MGHRA, YSYEKL. The germline V and J ends were trimmed by 4 bases and 1 base, with 7 bases remaining between them. The CDR3 sequence is 14 residues long. Terminally differentiated effector memory CD45RA+ cells were left out of the naive CD8 fraction, which was CD45RO-negative and positively selected for CCR7. This specimen belongs to a study of shared clonotypes between healthy human individuals. The wider study: The cohort had a couple of women and a few men, ages 18 to 49. Notes on the study in general: Roughly 5% of naive CD4 clonotypes were shared across a handful of donors. Non-shared clonotypes had lower generation probabilities than clonotypes shared by all four sorted-subset donors.

TCRdb's copy holds only in-frame clones and misses some; the assay was immunoSEQ multiplex PCR. The sample consists of 1.5 million to 2.5 million clones, about 95% of them appearing once. V and J are TRBV4-1 and TRBJ1-4, with D possibly being TRBD1 (5 bases). The clonotype originates from a man aged 18 to 29 in good health. Sequencing was performed on naive CD8+ T cells sorted from blood. The CDR3 spells CASSPQGTNEKLFF. The CDR3 DNA sequence: TGCGCCAGCAGCCCCCAGGGAACTAATGAAAAACTGTTTTTT.